This T cell receptor beta chain was captured by sequencing in a study of regulatory T cells in long-lasting Graves disease. To make TCR beta libraries, researchers used iRepertoire HTBI primers and Arm-PCR of CDR3 regions. TCRdb ran MiXCR on the multiplex PCR reads and lists one entry per CDR3 protein. The data contain about 660,000 distinct CDR3 sequences, 30% of them singletons. CDR1 and CDR2 from the germline V gene are MGHDK and SYGVNS. This CDR3 contains 16 residues. The trim removed 6 bases at V and 8 bases at J, leaving 11 bases unmatched. On this clonotype: As yet, its antigen is unknown.

Time point noted: persistent/refractory GD, antithyroid drugs over 5 years with positive TRAb. PBMCs were the source of the RNA used for TCR sequencing. As a group, patients came from one endocrinology department in Xi'an, China. Study-wide results and caveats: TRBV28, TRBJ1-2 and TRBJ2-5 were favored in persistent disease.

This specimen consisted of peripheral blood mononuclear cells (PBMCs), obtained when the disease was refractory, from a patient treated with antithyroid drugs. V and J are TRBV25-1 and TRBJ1-6; 9 positions agree with TRBD1. The receptor's source is a female donor with Graves disease. The CDR3 is CASREQGAIWDSPLHF. The CDR3 DNA reads TGTGCCAGCAGAGAACAGGGGGCGATTTGGGATTCACCCCTCCACTTT.